Below are 2 T cell receptor beta chains sequenced from a single sample in a study of blood T cell repertoires in COVID-19. Data came from immunoSEQ multiplex PCR; TCRdb stores just in-frame clones and leaves some out. The sample yields about 350,000 clones, roughly 87% seen once. Specimen: PBMCs or T cells enriched from blood (not recorded which). The receptors derive from a woman in her twenties or thirties who had recovered from COVID-19.

The rearrangement joins TRBV11-1 to TRBJ2-7; 10 nucleotides align to TRBD1. The CDR3 is made up of 14 amino acids. Trimming at V came to 4 bases and at J to 4 bases, leaving 4 bases not matched to a gene. Germline-derived CDR1 and CDR2 are SGHAT and FQDESV (reference sequence). The CDR3 DNA reads TGTGCCAGCAGCTCTGGACAGGGGGTATACGAGCAGTACTTC. Protein: CASSSGQGVYEQYF.

The sample holds one count of this clone. CDR3 region: CASSIMGRGANEQFF. CDR3 DNA sequence: TGTGCCAGTAGTATAATGGGGCGGGGGGCGAATGAGCAGTTCTTC. The gene calls are TRBV19 and TRBJ2-1; 8 bases map to TRBD2. The CDR3 extends over 15 amino acids. V lost 2 bases to trimming and J lost 7 bases; unmatched junction nucleotides: 7. From germline, CDR1 is LNHDA and CDR2 SQIVND (reference sequence).